This is a list of T cell receptor beta chains from one sample in a study of Ad26.COV2.S vaccination and SARS-CoV-2 variants. Clones were sequenced by immunoSEQ multiplex PCR, and TCRdb holds only the in-frame ones, with some missing. The data contain about 410,000 clones, 70% to 90% of them seen just once; the ten biggest clones take up more than 3%. This specimen consisted of peripheral blood, obtained in a trial of Ad26.COV2.S vaccine versus placebo. The receptors stem from a person aged 18-60 years who received the Ad26.COV2.S COVID-19 vaccine or a placebo. Each CDR3 is given with its conserved first and last residue. The D gene is left open where the match is weak. The size field is filled for only some rows; it gives once, few, many or a size class.

V gene: TRBV9
D gene: NA
J gene: TRBJ2-7
clone size: NA
CDR3 DNA: TGTGCCAGCAGCGACCACAGGGACTTAGGCACCTACGAGCAGTACTTC
CDR3 protein: CASSDHRDLGTYEQYF

V gene: TRBV27
D gene: TRBD2
J gene: TRBJ2-7
clone size: NA
CDR3 DNA: TGTGCCAGCAGTTTCTCCGGGGGGGCCTCCTACGAGCAGTACTTC
CDR3 protein: CASSFSGGASYEQYF

V gene: TRBV9
D gene: NA
J gene: TRBJ1-2
clone size: NA
CDR3 DNA: TGTGCCAGCAGCGTGAAAGGGAGGAGGGAAGGCTACACCTTC
CDR3 protein: CASSVKGRREGYTF

V gene: TRBV2
D gene: TRBD1
J gene: TRBJ1-2
clone size: NA
CDR3 DNA: TGTGCCAGCAGTGACCGGTTTGGCAGGGGGTATGGCTACACCTTC
CDR3 protein: CASSDRFGRGYGYTF

V gene: TRBV27
D gene: NA
J gene: TRBJ2-3
clone size: NA
CDR3 DNA: TGTGCCAGCAGTTTATCACGGGGTCGCACAGATACGCAGTATTTT
CDR3 protein: CASSLSRGRTDTQYF

V gene: TRBV3-1/TRBV3-2
D gene: NA
J gene: TRBJ1-2
clone size: NA
CDR3 DNA: TGTGCCAGCAGCCATCGAGGGGCAAGCAACTATGGCTACACCTTC
CDR3 protein: CASSHRGASNYGYTF

V gene: TRBV7-9
D gene: TRBD1
J gene: TRBJ2-1
clone size: NA
CDR3 DNA: TGTGCCAGCAGCTTGATACACAGGGGGCCCTACAATGAGCAGTTCTTC
CDR3 protein: CASSLIHRGPYNEQFF

V gene: TRBV5-6
D gene: NA
J gene: TRBJ2-1
clone size: NA
CDR3 DNA: TGTGCCAGCAGCTATTGGACAAGGGAATTCAACAATGAGCAGTTCTTC
CDR3 protein: CASSYWTREFNNEQFF

V gene: TRBV27
D gene: TRBD1
J gene: TRBJ2-3
clone size: NA
CDR3 DNA: TGTGCCAGCAGGTTGGGGACAGGGGGACCAGATACGCAGTATTTT
CDR3 protein: CASRLGTGGPDTQYF

V gene: TRBV7-9
D gene: NA
J gene: TRBJ2-7
clone size: NA
CDR3 DNA: TGTGCCAGCAGTCGCTTTCAGGGGTCTTCCCCGGACGAGCAGTACTTC
CDR3 protein: CASSRFQGSSPDEQYF

V gene: TRBV4-1
D gene: TRBD2
J gene: TRBJ2-1
clone size: NA
CDR3 DNA: TGCGCCAGCAGCCTCACAGCGGGGGGAGTTTATACTTACAATGAGCAGTTCTTC
CDR3 protein: CASSLTAGGVYTYNEQFF

V gene: TRBV24-1
D gene: NA
J gene: TRBJ2-1
clone size: once
CDR3 DNA: TGTGCCACCAGTGGGGGGGGGACAGGTTCCAATGAGCAGTTCTTC
CDR3 protein: CATSGGGTGSNEQFF

V gene: TRBV12-3/TRBV12-4
D gene: NA
J gene: TRBJ1-1
clone size: NA
CDR3 DNA: TGTGCCAGCAGTTCGGGTATGAACACTGAAGCTTTCTTT
CDR3 protein: CASSSGMNTEAFF

V gene: TRBV19
D gene: NA
J gene: TRBJ2-5
clone size: NA
CDR3 DNA: TGTGCCAGTAGTATATCCAGGATCGGGACCCAGTACTTC
CDR3 protein: CASSISRIGTQYF

V gene: TRBV19
D gene: NA
J gene: TRBJ1-1
clone size: NA
CDR3 DNA: TGTGCCAGTAGTCCTACCCCGGGAACTGAAGCTTTCTTT
CDR3 protein: CASSPTPGTEAFF

V gene: TRBV19
D gene: NA
J gene: TRBJ1-2
clone size: once
CDR3 DNA: TGTGCCAGTAGTAGCGACTTCATCTATGGCTACACCTTC
CDR3 protein: CASSSDFIYGYTF

V gene: TRBV30
D gene: TRBD2
J gene: TRBJ2-1
clone size: once
CDR3 DNA: TGTGCCTGGAGCGCCGGGACTAGCGGGGACGATGAGCAGTTCTTC
CDR3 protein: CAWSAGTSGDDEQFF

V gene: TRBV6-6
D gene: TRBD1
J gene: TRBJ1-2
clone size: NA
CDR3 DNA: TGTGCCAGCCGGGACAGCAATACTAACTATGGCTACACCTTC
CDR3 protein: CASRDSNTNYGYTF

V gene: TRBV15
D gene: NA
J gene: TRBJ1-2
clone size: NA
CDR3 DNA: TGTGCCACCAGCCAAGAGAGGGCTTCCGGGTATGGCTACACCTTC
CDR3 protein: CATSQERASGYGYTF

V gene: TRBV3-1/TRBV3-2
D gene: NA
J gene: TRBJ2-5
clone size: NA
CDR3 DNA: TGTGCCAGCAGCCAATCGTTCGAGGGCCAAGAGACCCAGTACTTC
CDR3 protein: CASSQSFEGQETQYF

V gene: TRBV9
D gene: NA
J gene: TRBJ1-4
clone size: NA
CDR3 DNA: TGTGCCAGCAGCGTAGACCCAGGGGTGGATGAAAAACTGTTTTTT
CDR3 protein: CASSVDPGVDEKLFF

V gene: TRBV5-1
D gene: TRBD2
J gene: TRBJ2-3
clone size: NA
CDR3 DNA: TGCGCCAGCAGCCTCGGGGGGGGCACAGATACGCAGTATTTT
CDR3 protein: CASSLGGGTDTQYF

V gene: TRBV5-4
D gene: NA
J gene: TRBJ2-7
clone size: NA
CDR3 DNA: TGTGCCAGCAGCTTTAGCGCAGGGATTGGGGGCGAGCAGTACTTC
CDR3 protein: CASSFSAGIGGEQYF

V gene: TRBV9
D gene: NA
J gene: TRBJ1-3
clone size: NA
CDR3 DNA: TGTGCCAGCAGCCCAGTTAGAAACACCATATATTTT
CDR3 protein: CASSPVRNTIYF

V gene: TRBV5-4
D gene: NA
J gene: TRBJ2-1
clone size: NA
CDR3 DNA: TGTGCCAGCAGCCTCAATGTGGAGGGGAATGAGCAGTTCTTC
CDR3 protein: CASSLNVEGNEQFF

V gene: TRBV4-1
D gene: NA
J gene: TRBJ2-3
clone size: NA
CDR3 DNA: TGCGCCAGCAGCTTACAGCGCCTAAAGCAGATACGCGCTAAAGCAGATACGCAGTATTTT
CDR3 protein: CASSLQRLKQIRAKADTQYF

V gene: TRBV19
D gene: NA
J gene: TRBJ1-4
clone size: NA
CDR3 DNA: TGTGCCTCCGCCACAATTTCGACTAATGAAAAACTGTTTTTT
CDR3 protein: CASATISTNEKLFF

V gene: TRBV3-1/TRBV3-2
D gene: NA
J gene: TRBJ2-2
clone size: NA
CDR3 DNA: TGTGCCAGCAGCCCCCCGGGTCCGAACACCGGGGAGCTGTTTTTT
CDR3 protein: CASSPPGPNTGELFF

V gene: TRBV18
D gene: NA
J gene: TRBJ1-1
clone size: once
CDR3 DNA: TGTGCCAGCTCACCAGGGGCTAGCACTGAAGCTTTCTTT
CDR3 protein: CASSPGASTEAFF

V gene: TRBV28
D gene: NA
J gene: TRBJ2-2
clone size: NA
CDR3 DNA: TGTGCCAGCAGAACCAGGGACACCGGGGAGCTGTTTTTT
CDR3 protein: CASRTRDTGELFF

V gene: TRBV27
D gene: NA
J gene: TRBJ2-3
clone size: NA
CDR3 DNA: TGTGCCAGCAGTTTAGGAACAGATACGCAGTATTTT
CDR3 protein: CASSLGTDTQYF

V gene: TRBV27
D gene: NA
J gene: TRBJ2-1
clone size: NA
CDR3 DNA: TGTGCCAGCAGTTTAGGCCCCAAGACTTACAATGAGCAGTTCTTC
CDR3 protein: CASSLGPKTYNEQFF

V gene: TRBV12-3/TRBV12-4
D gene: NA
J gene: TRBJ2-1
clone size: few
CDR3 DNA: TGTGCCAGCAGCAAAAACCGGGCCCTTGAGCAGTTCTTC
CDR3 protein: CASSKNRALEQFF

V gene: TRBV4-2
D gene: NA
J gene: TRBJ2-1
clone size: once
CDR3 DNA: TGTGCCAGCAGCCAGAATAACGCATTAAGGAGCAATGAGCAGTTCTTC
CDR3 protein: CASSQNNALRSNEQFF

V gene: TRBV10-3
D gene: NA
J gene: TRBJ1-3
clone size: NA
CDR3 DNA: TGTGCCATCAGTGCACATACAGGGACTGGAAACACCATATATTTT
CDR3 protein: CAISAHTGTGNTIYF

V gene: TRBV5-1
D gene: NA
J gene: TRBJ2-1
clone size: NA
CDR3 DNA: TGCGCCAGCAGCTACTCTAGCGTCGACAATGAGCAGTTCTTC
CDR3 protein: CASSYSSVDNEQFF

V gene: TRBV6-2/TRBV6-3
D gene: TRBD1
J gene: TRBJ2-7
clone size: NA
CDR3 DNA: TGTGCCAGCAGTTCGGGACAGTTTTCCTACGAGCAGTACTTC
CDR3 protein: CASSSGQFSYEQYF

V gene: TRBV29-1
D gene: NA
J gene: TRBJ1-3
clone size: NA
CDR3 DNA: TGCAGCGTTGAAGGGACAAACTCTGGAAACACCATATATTTT
CDR3 protein: CSVEGTNSGNTIYF

V gene: TRBV5-4
D gene: NA
J gene: TRBJ2-6
clone size: few
CDR3 DNA: TGTGCCAGCTCTGAGACGGGGGCCCACTCTGGGGCCAACGTCCTGACTTTC
CDR3 protein: CASSETGAHSGANVLTF

V gene: TRBV7-2
D gene: NA
J gene: TRBJ1-5
clone size: few
CDR3 DNA: TGTGCCAGCAGCTTAGAAGGGATGCCCCAGCATTTT
CDR3 protein: CASSLEGMPQHF

V gene: TRBV19
D gene: TRBD1
J gene: TRBJ1-6
clone size: NA
CDR3 DNA: TGTGCCAGTACCACAGGGGGACATAATTCACCCCTCCACTTT
CDR3 protein: CASTTGGHNSPLHF

V gene: TRBV24-1
D gene: NA
J gene: TRBJ2-1
clone size: NA
CDR3 DNA: TGTGCCACCAGTGATGGGAGAGCACGGGACACGGGCTTGAATGAGCAGTTCTTC
CDR3 protein: CATSDGRARDTGLNEQFF

V gene: TRBV6-2/TRBV6-3
D gene: TRBD1
J gene: TRBJ1-1
clone size: NA
CDR3 DNA: TGTGCCAGCAGCCGCCCGGGACAGGGGAACACTGAAGCTTTCTTT
CDR3 protein: CASSRPGQGNTEAFF

V gene: TRBV3-1/TRBV3-2
D gene: NA
J gene: TRBJ2-5
clone size: NA
CDR3 DNA: TGTGCCAGCAGCCCGGGGGTGCAGCAAGAGACCCAGTACTTC
CDR3 protein: CASSPGVQQETQYF

V gene: TRBV5-1
D gene: TRBD1
J gene: TRBJ2-7
clone size: once
CDR3 DNA: TGCGCCAGCAGCCCGGGACAGTCTCACGAGCAGTACTTC
CDR3 protein: CASSPGQSHEQYF

V gene: TRBV2
D gene: NA
J gene: TRBJ2-1
clone size: NA
CDR3 DNA: TGTGCCAGCAGGGTGGGACCCTACAATGAGCAGTTCTTC
CDR3 protein: CASRVGPYNEQFF

V gene: TRBV29-1
D gene: NA
J gene: TRBJ1-1
clone size: NA
CDR3 DNA: TGCAGCGTTGAACCAAACACTGAAGCTTTCTTT
CDR3 protein: CSVEPNTEAFF

V gene: TRBV18
D gene: NA
J gene: TRBJ1-1
clone size: NA
CDR3 DNA: TGTGCCAGCTCACCACCGTCCAGGTCGAACACTGAAGCTTTCTTT
CDR3 protein: CASSPPSRSNTEAFF

V gene: TRBV9
D gene: TRBD2
J gene: TRBJ2-3
clone size: NA
CDR3 DNA: TGTGCCAGCAGCCCAGGACTAGCGGGGGTTACAGATACGCAGTATTTT
CDR3 protein: CASSPGLAGVTDTQYF

V gene: TRBV19
D gene: TRBD1
J gene: TRBJ1-5
clone size: NA
CDR3 DNA: TGTGCCAGTAGCACCGACAGGGAGGCCGATCAGCCCCAGCATTTT
CDR3 protein: CASSTDREADQPQHF

V gene: TRBV19
D gene: NA
J gene: TRBJ2-7
clone size: NA
CDR3 DNA: TGTGCCAGTAGTATAGATCGTTGGCGGGGTACCTACGAGCAGTACTTC
CDR3 protein: CASSIDRWRGTYEQYF

V gene: TRBV2
D gene: NA
J gene: TRBJ1-2
clone size: NA
CDR3 DNA: TGTGCCAGCAGTGAAATCAGGGACACTAACTATGGCTACACCTTC
CDR3 protein: CASSEIRDTNYGYTF

V gene: TRBV5-5
D gene: TRBD1
J gene: TRBJ1-5
clone size: NA
CDR3 DNA: TGTGCCAGCAGTTTGACAGGGCTAAATAGCAATCAGCCCCAGCATTTT
CDR3 protein: CASSLTGLNSNQPQHF

V gene: TRBV19
D gene: TRBD1
J gene: TRBJ1-5
clone size: NA
CDR3 DNA: TGTGCCAGTAGAAAGGACAGGGAGGGGAATCAGCCCCAGCATTTT
CDR3 protein: CASRKDREGNQPQHF

V gene: TRBV2
D gene: NA
J gene: TRBJ1-4
clone size: NA
CDR3 DNA: TGTGCCAGCAGTGATACTAGATCGAATAATGAAAAACTGTTTTTT
CDR3 protein: CASSDTRSNNEKLFF

V gene: TRBV9
D gene: NA
J gene: TRBJ1-4
clone size: NA
CDR3 DNA: TGTGCCAGCAGCGACTTCGGTGAAAAACTGTTTTTT
CDR3 protein: CASSDFGEKLFF